These T cell receptor beta chains were read from a single sample in a study of cytomegalovirus exposure and HLA in healthy donors. The assay was immunoSEQ multiplex PCR, and TCRdb's table has in-frame clones only and misses some. The table records 94,000 or so clones, around 71% of them present only once. Material: PBMCs. Every receptor here comes from a man in his fifties or sixties in good health and CMV-seronegative. Each CDR3 is given with its conserved first and last residue. Fields, in order: J gene, V gene, D gene, clone size, CDR3 protein, CDR3 DNA. A D gene is named only where the DNA matches it firmly. For some rows the clone size is stated as once, few or many, or as a class when expanded; others skip it.

J: TRBJ1-2; V: TRBV7-2; D: -; size: -; CDR3: CASTLSDGIYGYTF; DNA: TGTGCCAGCACCCTCAGCGACGGAATCTATGGCTACACCTTC
J: TRBJ2-1; V: TRBV4-2; D: TRBD2; size: -; CDR3: CASSQEGTSNGNEQFF; DNA: TGTGCCAGCAGCCAAGAGGGGACTAGCAATGGAAATGAGCAGTTCTTC
J: TRBJ2-7; V: TRBV11-3; D: TRBD1; size: -; CDR3: CASSLAGQGSYEQYF; DNA: TGTGCCAGCAGCTTAGCGGGACAGGGAAGCTACGAGCAGTACTTC
J: TRBJ2-5; V: TRBV7-2; D: TRBD1; size: once; CDR3: CASSLDTGGRETQYF; DNA: TGTGCCAGCAGCTTGGACACAGGGGGCCGAGAGACCCAGTACTTC
J: TRBJ1-2; V: TRBV7-2; D: TRBD1; size: -; CDR3: CASSLEYRGGYGYTF; DNA: TGTGCCAGCAGCTTAGAATACAGGGGAGGCTATGGCTACACCTTC
J: TRBJ2-3; V: TRBV7-9; D: TRBD2; size: -; CDR3: CASSPRLSGGADTQYF; DNA: TGTGCCAGCAGCCCCCGACTAAGCGGGGGGGCAGATACGCAGTATTTT
J: TRBJ2-1; V: TRBV7-8; D: -; size: once; CDR3: CASSQGLSSYNEQFF; DNA: TGTGCCAGCAGCCAAGGACTCAGCTCCTACAATGAGCAGTTCTTC
J: TRBJ2-7; V: TRBV7-2; D: TRBD2; size: -; CDR3: CASSLELAGGWNEQYF; DNA: TGTGCCAGCAGCTTAGAATTAGCGGGGGGGTGGAACGAGCAGTACTTC
J: TRBJ2-2; V: TRBV19; D: TRBD2; size: -; CDR3: CASGLAGGVGTGELFF; DNA: TGTGCCAGTGGACTAGCGGGGGGCGTCGGCACCGGGGAGCTGTTTTTT
J: TRBJ2-7; V: TRBV5-6; D: TRBD1; size: -; CDR3: CASSPRTGGSLEQYF; DNA: TGTGCCAGCAGCCCAAGGACAGGGGGAAGCCTCGAGCAGTACTTC
J: TRBJ1-1; V: TRBV10-1; D: -; size: few; CDR3: CASSEGQSTEAFF; DNA: TGCGCCAGCAGTGAGGGGCAGAGCACTGAAGCTTTCTTT
J: TRBJ2-6; V: TRBV7-9; D: -; size: -; CDR3: CASSLLGEAGANVLTF; DNA: TGTGCCAGCAGCCTCCTCGGGGAGGCTGGGGCCAACGTCCTGACTTTC
J: TRBJ1-3; V: TRBV9; D: -; size: -; CDR3: CASSVAPPGVSGNTIYF; DNA: TGTGCCAGCAGCGTAGCTCCCCCAGGGGTCTCTGGAAACACCATATATTTT
J: TRBJ1-2; V: TRBV30; D: -; size: -; CDR3: CAWSVNGGAYGYTF; DNA: TGTGCCTGGAGTGTAAACGGGGGTGCCTATGGCTACACCTTC
J: TRBJ2-2; V: TRBV30; D: -; size: -; CDR3: CAWSRPGHVPNRVNTGELFF; DNA: TGTGCCTGGAGTCGGCCTGGTCATGTCCCCAACAGGGTTAACACCGGGGAGCTGTTTTTT
J: TRBJ1-2; V: TRBV6-5; D: -; size: -; CDR3: CASARGGYGYTF; DNA: TGTGCCAGCGCGCGGGGGGGCTATGGCTACACCTTC
J: TRBJ2-7; V: TRBV2; D: -; size: few; CDR3: CASQGEGYEQYF; DNA: TGTGCCAGCCAAGGGGAAGGCTACGAGCAGTACTTC
J: TRBJ1-1; V: TRBV19; D: -; size: once; CDR3: CASSTGMNTEAFF; DNA: TGTGCCAGTAGTACAGGTATGAACACTGAAGCTTTCTTT
J: TRBJ2-7; V: TRBV4-3; D: TRBD2; size: -; CDR3: CASSSTSGGTYEQYF; DNA: TGCGCCAGCAGCTCAACTAGCGGGGGGACCTACGAGCAGTACTTC
J: TRBJ2-2; V: TRBV19; D: -; size: -; CDR3: CASQNTGELFF; DNA: TGCGCCAGCCAGAACACCGGGGAGCTGTTTTTT
J: TRBJ1-5; V: TRBV4-1; D: -; size: once; CDR3: CASSQAYSGLNQPQHF; DNA: TGCGCCAGCAGCCAAGCATATTCAGGGCTCAATCAGCCCCAGCATTTT
J: TRBJ2-7; V: TRBV7-2; D: -; size: -; CDR3: CASSSSSGNGDLDEQYF; DNA: TGTGCCAGCAGCTCCAGTTCGGGAAATGGGGATTTGGACGAGCAGTACTTC
J: TRBJ2-1; V: TRBV30; D: TRBD2; size: -; CDR3: CGGLAGGNEQFF; DNA: TGTGGTGGGCTAGCGGGGGGAAATGAGCAGTTCTTC
J: TRBJ1-5; V: TRBV2; D: -; size: -; CDR3: CASESGNQPQHF; DNA: TGTGCCAGCGAAAGCGGCAATCAGCCCCAGCATTTT
J: TRBJ2-2; V: TRBV5-1; D: TRBD2; size: -; CDR3: CASSLELAGVTGELFF; DNA: TGCGCCAGCAGCTTGGAGCTAGCGGGAGTAACCGGGGAGCTGTTTTTT
J: TRBJ2-3; V: TRBV7-9; D: TRBD1; size: few; CDR3: CASSPDRATDTQYF; DNA: TGTGCCAGCAGCCCGGACAGGGCCACAGATACGCAGTATTTT
J: TRBJ2-5; V: TRBV27; D: -; size: -; CDR3: CASSQGKETQYF; DNA: TGTGCCAGCAGTCAGGGGAAAGAGACCCAGTACTTC
J: TRBJ2-2; V: TRBV5-6; D: -; size: few; CDR3: CASSGPNTGELFF; DNA: TGTGCCAGCAGCGGCCCGAACACCGGGGAGCTGTTTTTT
J: TRBJ2-2; V: TRBV2; D: TRBD1; size: -; CDR3: CASSSRTGSPNTGELFF; DNA: TGTGCCAGCAGTTCCCGGACAGGGTCTCCGAACACCGGGGAGCTGTTTTTT
J: TRBJ1-2; V: TRBV5-1; D: TRBD1; size: -; CDR3: CASSLMTGGDYGYTF; DNA: TGCGCCAGCAGCTTGATGACAGGGGGCGACTATGGCTACACCTTC
J: TRBJ1-5; V: TRBV7-2; D: -; size: -; CDR3: CATSRQGNSNQPQHF; DNA: TGTGCCACGTCACGGCAGGGTAATAGCAATCAGCCCCAGCATTTT
J: TRBJ1-5; V: TRBV27; D: -; size: -; CDR3: CASSLRGANGNQPQHF; DNA: TGTGCCAGCAGTTTGCGGGGGGCGAATGGCAATCAGCCCCAGCATTTT
J: TRBJ2-7; V: TRBV9; D: TRBD1; size: few; CDR3: CASSARDSWQEQYF; DNA: TGTGCCAGCAGCGCCAGGGACAGCTGGCAGGAGCAGTACTTC
J: TRBJ1-6; V: TRBV13; D: -; size: -; CDR3: CASSLGITGGNSPLHF; DNA: TGTGCCAGCAGCTTAGGGATTACGGGGGGGAATTCACCCCTCCACTTT
J: TRBJ2-3; V: TRBV9; D: -; size: -; CDR3: CASSAMGGLVITDTQYF; DNA: TGTGCCAGCAGCGCAATGGGGGGGCTAGTGATCACAGATACGCAGTATTTT
J: TRBJ1-4; V: TRBV19; D: -; size: -; CDR3: CASSTSWTAREMFFF; DNA: TGTGCCAGTAGTACGTCGTGGACCGCACGGGAAATGTTTTTTTTT
J: TRBJ1-2; V: TRBV13; D: TRBD1; size: -; CDR3: CASSPGTGGHPHF; DNA: TGTGCCAGCAGCCCAGGGACAGGGGGTCACCCCCACTTC
J: TRBJ1-1; V: TRBV7-9; D: TRBD1; size: -; CDR3: CASSFGQGLGAEAFF; DNA: TGTGCCAGCAGCTTTGGACAGGGGCTAGGAGCTGAAGCTTTCTTT
J: TRBJ1-1; V: TRBV6-1; D: TRBD1; size: -; CDR3: CASSVYRGGNTEAFF; DNA: TGTGCCAGCAGTGTTTACAGGGGTGGGAACACTGAAGCTTTCTTT
J: TRBJ1-3; V: TRBV14; D: -; size: -; CDR3: CASSQSVSGNTIYF; DNA: TGTGCCAGCAGCCAATCCGTCTCTGGAAACACCATATATTTT
J: TRBJ2-2; V: TRBV5-6; D: -; size: -; CDR3: CASSWLDRDSGELFF; DNA: TGTGCCAGCAGCTGGTTAGACAGGGACTCCGGGGAGCTGTTTTTT
J: TRBJ1-3; V: TRBV30; D: TRBD1; size: few; CDR3: CAWITPQGASGNTIYF; DNA: TGTGCCTGGATTACGCCACAGGGGGCATCTGGAAACACCATATATTTT